Presented here are 30 T cell receptor beta chains from one specimen sequenced in a study of T cells in women clearing cervical HPV infection. Here immunoSEQ multiplex PCR was the method, and the copy in TCRdb shows in-frame clones only, minus some. The sample totals approximately 40,000 clones. Sequenced sample: blood buffy coat. Every receptor here comes from a woman between 18 and 70 years old with a cervical HPV16 infection that either progressed to CIN3+ or cleared (not recorded which).

Concerning this clone itself: The CDR3 end lies 3 residues beyond the end of the read and is filled in from the germline J gene. The rearrangement links TRBV20-1 to TRBJ2-5, with 9 bases lining up with TRBD1. CDR1 is DFQATT, CDR2 SNEGSKA, per germline (reference sequence). The CDR3 is made up of 12 amino acids. With 5 bases clipped from V and 5 bases from J, the junction kept 3 bases outside the gene matches. The CDR3 spells CSAATGGETQYF. The CDR3 DNA, read in part, is TGCAGTGCTGCGACAGGGGGGGAGACC.

Worth noting for this clone: The read ends 3 residues before the CDR3 terminus; that terminus is restored from the germline J gene. The V gene is TRBV19, the J gene TRBJ1-5, with TRBD1 matching 7 bases. The V segment lost 5 bases and the J segment 5 bases; nucleotides outside the gene matches: 9. From germline, CDR1 is LNHDA and CDR2 SQIVND (reference sequence). The length of the CDR3 is 15 residues. Incomplete CDR3 DNA: TGTGCCAGTAGTTGGTTTAGGGGGCCTGATCAGCCC. This sequence encodes CASSWFRGPDQP. The full CDR3 protein reads CASSWFRGPDQPQHF.

In the case of this clone: The read ends 3 residues before the CDR3 terminus; that terminus is restored from the germline J gene. This rearrangement joins TRBV28 to TRBJ2-7, with 8 bases identical to TRBD1. V was clipped by 4 bases and J by 0 bases; unmatched bases: 5. The CDR3 extends over 15 amino acids. Germline values: CDR1 MDHEN, CDR2 SYDVKM. The CDR3 is CASSSLDRASYEQYF. CDR3 DNA, as far as it was read: TGTGCCAGCAGTTCCCTGGACAGGGCCTCCTACGAG. The full variable domain, with the rest looked up from reference TRBV28 and TRBJ2-7, is DVKVTQSSRYLVKRTGEKVFLECVQDMDHENMFWYRQDPGLGLRLIYFSYDVKMKEKGDIPEGYSVSREKKERFSLILESASTNQTSMYLCASSSLDRASYEQYFGPGTRLTVT.

Comment on this clone: The read stops 3 residues short of the end of the CDR3; the missing end is completed from the germline J gene. V is TRBV19 and J is TRBJ2-3; 8 nucleotides match TRBD2. The CDR3 is made up of 18 amino acids. The V and J ends lost 5 bases and 2 bases, in that order; junction bases with no gene match: 15. Germline lookup yields CDR1 LNHDA and CDR2 SQIVND (reference sequence). CDR3: CASSPEGTPAGVTDTQYF. The part of the CDR3 DNA that was read is TGTGCCAGTAGTCCCGAAGGTACTCCAGCGGGGGTCACAGATACG.

As for this clone: The read ends 3 residues shy of where the CDR3 ends; the end is completed using the germline J gene. This sequence joins TRBV30 and TRBJ2-1, with a tentative D call TRBD1 (6 bases). This CDR3 spans 15 amino acids. The germline CDR1 and CDR2 sequences are GTSNPN and SVGIG (reference sequence). V dropped 2 bases and J dropped 8 bases, with 19 bases sitting between them. Partial CDR3 DNA: TGTGCCTGGAGTCCAGGGATAGGGGGTTGGGATGAG. This gives the protein CAWSPGIGGWDE. The CDR3 as a whole reads CAWSPGIGGWDEQFF.

Concerning this clone: The CDR3 end lies 3 residues beyond the end of the read and is filled in from the germline J gene. The J gene is TRBJ1-2, the V gene TRBV19; no clear D gene. Germline CDR1 reads LNHDA; CDR2 reads SQIVND (reference sequence). Trimming stripped 7 bases from V and 1 base from J, with 7 bases between. CDR3 length: 12 residues. The part of the CDR3 DNA that was read is TGTGCCAGTACGGGGAGTAACTATGGC. As protein: CASTGSNYG. The full CDR3 sequence reads CASTGSNYGYTF. The variable domain in full, completed from reference TRBV19 and TRBJ1-2, reads DGGITQSPKYLFRKEGQNVTLSCEQNLNHDAMYWYRQDPGQGLRLIYYSQIVNDFQKGDIAEGYSVSREKKESFPLTVTSAQKNPTAFYLCASTGSNYGYTFGSGTRLTVV.

Regarding this clone: Coverage ceases 3 residues before the CDR3 finishes, and the germline J gene fills in the end. The gene calls are TRBV20-1 and TRBJ1-6; a possible D gene is TRBD1 (5 bases). Germline V gene sequence: CDR1 DFQATT, CDR2 SNEGSKA (reference sequence). CDR3 length: 15 residues. V was shortened by 1 base and J by 6 bases, with 13 bases between the two germline ends. CDR3 region: CSARVETAINSPLHF. The covered CDR3 bases are TGCAGTGCTAGAGTCGAGACAGCTATTAATTCACCC.

Concerning this clone: With the read ending 3 residues before the CDR3 end, the germline J gene is used to fill in that end. The chain combines TRBV28 with TRBJ2-1; D is possibly TRBD2 (5 bases). The ends were cut back, 3 bases at V and 0 bases at J, with 6 bases in the middle. This CDR3 has 14 amino acids. CDR1 and CDR2 (germline): MDHEN, SYDVKM. Partial CDR3 DNA: TGTGCCAGCAGTTTCGGGGACTCCTACAATGAG. Translation gives CASSFGDSYNE. In full, the CDR3 is CASSFGDSYNEQFF.

Concerning this clone itself: Read coverage stops 3 residues before the CDR3 terminus; the germline J gene supplies the remainder. V gene TRBV20-1 combines with J gene TRBJ2-7, with D unclear. V was clipped by 5 bases and J by 2 bases, with 13 bases between them. This CDR3 is built from 13 residues. From germline, CDR1 is DFQATT and CDR2 SNEGSKA (reference sequence). CDR3 DNA, as far as it was read: TGCAGTGCTTGGAAGACTGGCGCCTACGAG. Translated: CSAWKTGAYE. In full, the CDR3 is CSAWKTGAYEQYF.

Note on this clone: The CDR3 is cut off 3 residues early in the read; its end comes from the germline J gene. The chain joins TRBV20-1 to TRBJ2-2; TRBD1 matches at 8 bases. The CDR3 has 20 amino acids. CDR1 DFQATT and CDR2 SNEGSKA come from the germline V gene (reference sequence). V gave up 5 bases and J gave up 5 bases; unmatched junction bases: 25. CDR3 region: CSASTPWPTGGMIGTGELFF. Incomplete CDR3 DNA: TGCAGTGCTTCCACTCCCTGGCCTACAGGGGGAATGATTGGGACCGGGGAG.

As for this clone: The sequence runs out 3 residues before the end of the CDR3; the remainder is reconstructed from the germline J gene. The chain links TRBV7-9 to TRBJ2-7, with TRBD1 as a possible D gene (5 bases). V was clipped by 5 bases and J by 2 bases, with 13 bases between them. Germline values: CDR1 SEHNR, CDR2 FQNEAQ (reference sequence). The CDR3 covers 14 residues. CDR3 sequence reads: CASSMTASTYEQYF. Partial CDR3 DNA: TGTGCCAGCAGCATGACAGCCTCGACCTACGAG.

To note about this clone: The observed sequence ends 3 residues before the CDR3 terminus, with the missing tail filled in from the germline J gene. This chain uses TRBV5-1 with TRBJ2-5; 8 bases agree with TRBD2. After removal of 0 bases from V and 0 bases from J, the junction contained 1 base not matched to a gene. This CDR3 is built from 15 residues. Per germline, CDR1 SGHRS and CDR2 YFSETQ. The CDR3 reads CASSLEGLDQETQYF. The sequenced CDR3 bases are TGCGCCAGCAGCTTGGAGGGACTAGACCAAGAGACC. The whole variable domain, remainder taken from reference TRBV5-1 and TRBJ2-5, is KAGVTQTPRYLIKTRGQQVTLSCSPISGHRSVSWYQQTPGQGLQFLFEYFSETQRNKGNFPGRFSGRQFSNSRSEMNVSTLELGDSALYLCASSLEGLDQETQYFGPGTRLLVL.

Note on this clone: Coverage ceases 3 residues before the CDR3 finishes, and the germline J gene fills in the end. The chain recombines TRBV5-1 with TRBJ1-1; 7 bases fit TRBD1. V lost 0 bases, J lost 6 bases, and 8 bases stayed unmatched. Germline V CDR1 and CDR2: SGHRS, YFSETQ. The CDR3 is 15 residues long. Partial CDR3 DNA: TGCGCCAGCAGCTTGGAAGGCAGGGGGAGGTCTGAA. This translates into CASSLEGRGRSE. Given in full, the CDR3 is CASSLEGRGRSEAFF.

A remark on this clone: The DNA ends 3 residues before the CDR3 does, and the rest of the CDR3 is filled in from the germline J gene. This chain joins TRBV19 and TRBJ1-5; the match to TRBD1 covers 8 bases. CDR3 length equals 17 residues. The V segment lost 7 bases and the J segment 3 bases; nucleotides outside the gene matches: 14. Germline V gives CDR1 LNHDA, CDR2 SQIVND (reference sequence). CDR3 loop: CASTGVGQGLVNQPQHF. Incomplete CDR3 DNA: TGTGCCAGTACAGGGGTAGGACAGGGTTTAGTCAATCAGCCC.

On this clone: The read ends 3 residues before the CDR3 terminus; that terminus is restored from the germline J gene. The V call is TRBV28, the J call TRBJ2-3; D is perhaps TRBD1 (6 bases). CDR1 is MDHEN, CDR2 SYDVKM, per germline. This CDR3 has 15 residues. Trimming cost V 5 bases and J 6 bases, with 18 bases left between them. The CDR3 protein is CASSPSKSRGDTQYF. Incomplete CDR3 DNA: TGTGCCAGCAGTCCGTCGAAGTCCAGGGGCGATACG.

Remarks on this clone: The observed sequence ends 3 residues before the CDR3 terminus, with the missing tail filled in from the germline J gene. V and J are TRBV28 and TRBJ2-3; perhaps TRBD1 as D (6 bases). There are 14 residues in the CDR3. Germline-derived CDR1 and CDR2 are MDHEN and SYDVKM. V lost 5 bases and J lost 3, with 12 bases in between. The sequenced CDR3 bases are TGTGCCAGCAGTAGGGCAGGGGCGACAGATACG. Its translation is CASSRAGATDT. The complete CDR3 protein is CASSRAGATDTQYF.

The sequenced CDR3 bases are TGCGCCAGCAGCTCCCTGGACAAGAACACTGAA. The encoded protein is CASSSLDKNTE. The entire CDR3 is CASSSLDKNTEAFF. This chain links TRBV5-1 with TRBJ1-1; D is possibly TRBD1 (5 bases). The read is 3 residues too short to cover the CDR3 end, so that end is filled in from the germline J gene. The CDR3 is made up of 14 amino acids. The germline CDR1 and CDR2 sequences are SGHRS and YFSETQ. Deletions cut 3 bases from V and 1 base from J, with 10 bases between.

With regard to this clone: The read halts 3 residues ahead of the CDR3 end, with the missing end drawn from the germline J gene. The chain is built from TRBV28 and TRBJ1-5, with no clear D. The CDR3 is 15 residues long. The germline V and J ends were trimmed by 4 bases and 6 bases, with 16 bases remaining between them. The germline V gene has CDR1 MDHEN and CDR2 SYDVKM. CDR3 in amino acids: CASSYLRIRSQPQHF. Partial CDR3 DNA: TGTGCCAGCAGTTACCTCAGGATCAGGAGTCAGCCC.

A word on this clone: From the germline J gene comes the end of the CDR3, since the read stops 3 residues before it. The V call is TRBV10-3, the J call TRBJ2-7; the match to TRBD2 covers 7 bases. The CDR3 sequence is 15 residues long. Germline V gene data show CDR1 as ENHRY and CDR2 as SYGVKD. The ends lost 6 bases at V and 3 bases at J; junction bases unmatched: 11. This chain's CDR3 is CAISGEGSSGYEQYF. The CDR3 bases that were read are TGTGCCATCAGCGGGGAGGGGTCTAGCGGCTACGAG.

In regard to this clone: The read ends 3 residues shy of where the CDR3 ends; the end is completed using the germline J gene. The rearrangement joins TRBV5-1 to TRBJ1-5, with TRBD1 as a possible D gene (6 bases). V dropped 3 bases and J dropped 2 bases, with 9 bases sitting between them. CDR1 and CDR2 (germline): SGHRS, YFSETQ. This CDR3 region has 14 residues. This CDR3 is CASSSNRGNQPQHF. CDR3 DNA (partial): TGCGCCAGCAGCTCGAACAGGGGCAATCAGCCC.

About this clone: The CDR3 goes on 3 residues after the read ends, and that part is filled in from the germline J gene. The chain carries TRBV6-4 and TRBJ2-6; D ambiguous. The V gene lost 8 bases and the J gene lost 0 bases, with 8 bases spanning the gap. From germline, CDR1 is MRHNA and CDR2 SNTAGT. CDR3 length equals 14 residues. The covered CDR3 bases are TGTGCCAGCCAGACAAGCTCTGGGGCCAACGTC. This gives the protein CASQTSSGANV. The CDR3, in full, reads CASQTSSGANVLTF.

Details on this clone: From the germline J gene comes the end of the CDR3, since the read stops 3 residues before it. The V gene is TRBV19, the J gene TRBJ1-4; 10 nucleotides match TRBD1. Per the germline V gene, CDR1 is LNHDA and CDR2 is SQIVND (reference sequence). The CDR3 is made up of 14 amino acids. Trimming at V came to 3 bases and at J to 7 bases, leaving 2 bases not matched to a gene. The sequenced CDR3 bases are TGTGCCAGTAGTATCGACAGGGGGCCTGAAAAA. Translated: CASSIDRGPEK. The CDR3, in full, reads CASSIDRGPEKLFF.

A remark on this clone: The read ends 3 residues before the CDR3 terminus; that terminus is restored from the germline J gene. The chain uses TRBV18 and TRBJ2-3; 15 nucleotides match TRBD2. Trimming at V came to 2 bases and at J to 3 bases, leaving 3 bases not matched to a gene. CDR3 size: 17 residues. Germline CDR1 KGHSH, CDR2 LQKENI. The sequenced CDR3 bases are TGTGCCAGCTCACCAGGACTAGCGGGGGGGCGAACAGATACG. Protein product: CASSPGLAGGRTDT. The whole CDR3 protein is CASSPGLAGGRTDTQYF. The complete variable domain, with remaining parts taken from reference TRBV18 and TRBJ2-3, reads NAGVMQNPRHLVRRRGQEARLRCSPMKGHSHVYWYRQLPEEGLKFMVYLQKENIIDESGMPKERFSAEFPKEGPSILRIQQVVRGDSAAYFCASSPGLAGGRTDTQYFGPGTRLTVL.

Remarks on this clone: The read terminates 3 residues before the CDR3 end, so the remaining end is supplied by the germline J gene. The chain couples TRBV19 to TRBJ1-2, with 9 bases that match TRBD1. CDR3 length equals 13 residues. The trim removed 3 bases at V and 7 bases at J, leaving 3 bases unmatched. The germline gives CDR1 LNHDA, CDR2 SQIVND (reference sequence). The DNA read from the CDR3 is TGTGCCAGTAGTATCGGGACAGGGTCTGGC. Its translation is CASSIGTGSG. The whole CDR3 reads CASSIGTGSGYTF. Full variable domain (outside the CDR3, taken from reference TRBV19 and TRBJ1-2): DGGITQSPKYLFRKEGQNVTLSCEQNLNHDAMYWYRQDPGQGLRLIYYSQIVNDFQKGDIAEGYSVSREKKESFPLTVTSAQKNPTAFYLCASSIGTGSGYTFGSGTRLTVV.

In regard to this clone: The read gets to within 3 residues of the CDR3 end, and the germline J gene fills in the rest. The chain links TRBV7-8 to TRBJ1-2; D gene ambiguous. The CDR3 is 16 amino acids. V lost 5 bases, J lost 2 bases, and 18 bases lay in between. Germline V CDR1 and CDR2: SGHVS, FQNEAQ. CDR3 DNA (partial): TGTGCCAGCAGCCCCCAGTCTATGGCGGGAAACTATGGC. Its translation: CASSPQSMAGNYG. The whole CDR3 protein is CASSPQSMAGNYGYTF. The full variable domain, its missing parts supplied by reference TRBV7-8 and TRBJ1-2, is GAGVSQSPRYKVAKRGQDVALRCDPISGHVSLFWYQQALGQGPEFLTYFQNEAQLDKSGLPSDRFFAERPEGSVSTLKIQRTQQEDSAVYLCASSPQSMAGNYGYTFGSGTRLTVV.

As to this clone: The CDR3 end is not reached by the read, which stops 3 residues before it; the germline J gene fills it in. The rearrangement uses TRBV5-4 and TRBJ1-3, with 10 bases lining up with TRBD1. CDR3 length: 15 residues. The V gene's germline CDR1 is SGHNT and CDR2 YYREEE (reference sequence). The CDR3 loop is CASSFSGQDRGTIYF. Partial CDR3 DNA: TGTGCCAGCAGCTTCTCCGGACAGGACAGGGGGACC.

The CDR3 protein is CASRQTGLDEKLFF. The DNA read from the CDR3 is TGTGCCAGCAGGCAGACAGGTTTAGATGAAAAA. The chain recombines TRBV2 with TRBJ1-4; possible D gene TRBD1, 6 bases. The CDR3 goes on 3 residues after the read ends, and that part is filled in from the germline J gene. Germline CDR1 SNHLY, CDR2 FYNNEI. The CDR3 has 14 residues. The V and J ends lost 6 bases and 6 bases respectively, with 14 bases between them.

On this clone itself: The CDR3 end is not reached by the read, which stops 3 residues before it; the germline J gene fills it in. The J gene is TRBJ1-6, the V gene TRBV20-1; a possible D gene is TRBD1 (5 bases). Per the germline V gene, CDR1 is DFQATT and CDR2 is SNEGSKA (reference sequence). The CDR3 has 14 amino acids. V dropped 5 bases and J dropped 7 bases, with 15 bases sitting between them. Here the CDR3 reads CSARRWGENSPLHF. The CDR3 bases that were read are TGCAGTGCTCGTCGCTGGGGGGAAAATTCACCC.

Regarding this clone: The read gets to within 3 residues of the CDR3 end, and the germline J gene fills in the rest. The chain is built from TRBV28 and TRBJ2-7; 9 nucleotides agree with TRBD2. The CDR3 loop spans 16 amino acids. Germline values: CDR1 MDHEN, CDR2 SYDVKM. J gave up 2 bases and V 6 bases, and 11 bases lay outside the gene matches. The CDR3 sequence is CASRAGSGRITYEQYF. The sequenced part of the CDR3 DNA is TGTGCCAGCAGAGCCGGGAGCGGGAGGATCACCTACGAG. Full variable domain (remainder filled in from reference TRBV28 and TRBJ2-7): DVKVTQSSRYLVKRTGEKVFLECVQDMDHENMFWYRQDPGLGLRLIYFSYDVKMKEKGDIPEGYSVSREKKERFSLILESASTNQTSMYLCASRAGSGRITYEQYFGPGTRLTVT.

Note on this clone: The read is 3 residues too short to cover the CDR3 end, so that end is filled in from the germline J gene. The rearrangement joins TRBV20-1 to TRBJ2-7; possibly TRBD2 for D (6 bases). CDR3 length equals 14 residues. CDR1 and CDR2 (germline): DFQATT, SNEGSKA (reference sequence). V was clipped by 6 bases and J by 3 bases, with 18 bases between them. CDR3 sequence: CSATNRDSRYEQYF. CDR3 bases read: TGCAGTGCCACCAACCGGGACTCACGCTACGAG.